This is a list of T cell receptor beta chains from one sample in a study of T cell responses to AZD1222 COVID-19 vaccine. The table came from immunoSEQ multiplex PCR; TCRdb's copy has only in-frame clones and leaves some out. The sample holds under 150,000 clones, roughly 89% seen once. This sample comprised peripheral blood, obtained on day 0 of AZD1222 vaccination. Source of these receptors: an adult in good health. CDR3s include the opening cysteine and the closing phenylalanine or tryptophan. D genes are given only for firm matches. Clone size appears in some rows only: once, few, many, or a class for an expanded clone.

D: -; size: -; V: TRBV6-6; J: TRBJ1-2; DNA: TGTGCCAGCAGTTATCCGGCGGGCCTGGGGGCCAATGGCTACACCTTC; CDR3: CASSYPAGLGANGYTF
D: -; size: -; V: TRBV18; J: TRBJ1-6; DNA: TGTGCCAGCTCACCACCGTCGCGGATCGGGTATTCACCCCTCCACTTT; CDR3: CASSPPSRIGYSPLHF
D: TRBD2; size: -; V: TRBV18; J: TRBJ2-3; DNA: TGTGCCAGCTCTGCACTAGCGGGGGACACAGATACGCAGTATTTT; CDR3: CASSALAGDTDTQYF
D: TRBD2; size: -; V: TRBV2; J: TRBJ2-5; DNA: TGTGCCAGCAGTGAAAGTGGGACTAGCGGGGGAGTACAAGAGACCCAGTACTTC; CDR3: CASSESGTSGGVQETQYF
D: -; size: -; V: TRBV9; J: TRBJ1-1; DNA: TGTGCCAGCAGCTTCTCCGGGTCCGCTGAAGCTTTCTTT; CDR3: CASSFSGSAEAFF
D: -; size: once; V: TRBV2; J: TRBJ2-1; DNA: TGTGCCAGCAAGCAGGGGCAATTCAATGAGCAGTTCTTC; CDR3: CASKQGQFNEQFF
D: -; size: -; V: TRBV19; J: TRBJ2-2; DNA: TGTGCCAGTACCAAGGGACAGAACACCGGGGAGCTGTTTTTT; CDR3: CASTKGQNTGELFF
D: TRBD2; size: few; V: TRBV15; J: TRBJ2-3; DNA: TGTGCCACCAGCAGGGACGTCCTCAACAAGCGGGAGTTAGATACGCAGTATTTT; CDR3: CATSRDVLNKRELDTQYF
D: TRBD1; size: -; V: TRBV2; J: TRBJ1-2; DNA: TGTGCCAGCAACGGACAGGGACTCGCTGGCCGCTACACCTTC; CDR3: CASNGQGLAGRYTF
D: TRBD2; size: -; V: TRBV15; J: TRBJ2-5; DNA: TGTGCCACCAGCAGCGGGACTAGCGGGAAAGTCCAAGAGACCCAGTACTTC; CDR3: CATSSGTSGKVQETQYF
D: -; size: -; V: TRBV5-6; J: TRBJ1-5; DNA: TGTGCCAGCAGCTTGTTTGGTCAGCCCCAGCATTTT; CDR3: CASSLFGQPQHF
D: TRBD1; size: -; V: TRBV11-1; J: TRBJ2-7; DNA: TGTGCCAGCAGTTTCACACAGGGGGCCTACGAGCAGTACTTC; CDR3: CASSFTQGAYEQYF
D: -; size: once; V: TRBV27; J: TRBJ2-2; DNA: TGTGCCAGCACCCCACACAGGGGGGGCACCGGGGAGCTGTTTTTT; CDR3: CASTPHRGGTGELFF
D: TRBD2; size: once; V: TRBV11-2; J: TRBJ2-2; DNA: TGTGCCAGCACCTCCTGGACTAGCGGGAACACCGGGGAGCTGTTTTTT; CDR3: CASTSWTSGNTGELFF
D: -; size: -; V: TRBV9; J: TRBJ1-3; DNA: TGTGCCAGCAGCCCTCGACAACGGGGTAGGGGAAACACCATATATTTT; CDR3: CASSPRQRGRGNTIYF
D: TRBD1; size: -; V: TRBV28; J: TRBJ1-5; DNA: TGTGCCAGCAGCGATCTGGACAGGGGGAGCAATCAGCCCCAGCATTTT; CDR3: CASSDLDRGSNQPQHF
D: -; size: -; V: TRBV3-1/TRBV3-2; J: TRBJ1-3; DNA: TGTGCCAGCAGCCGCCCTGGAAACACCATATATTTT; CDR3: CASSRPGNTIYF
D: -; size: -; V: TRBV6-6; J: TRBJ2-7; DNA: TGTGCCACCATTACTAGAGGCAGAGGGAGCAATGAGCAGTACTTC; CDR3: CATITRGRGSNEQYF
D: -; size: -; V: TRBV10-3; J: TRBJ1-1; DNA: TGTGCCACACCCGGGGCACTTGACACTGAAGCTTTCTTT; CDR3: CATPGALDTEAFF
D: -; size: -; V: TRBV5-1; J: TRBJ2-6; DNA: TGCGCCAGCAGCCGGGCCCCGGGGACCTCCGGGGCCAACGTCCTGACTTTC; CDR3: CASSRAPGTSGANVLTF
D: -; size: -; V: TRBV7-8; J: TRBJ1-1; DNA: TGTGCCAGCAGCTCCACAGGGTGGGGATCAAACACTGAAGCTTTCTTT; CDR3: CASSSTGWGSNTEAFF
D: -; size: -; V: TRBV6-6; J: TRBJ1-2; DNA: TGTGCCAGCAGGTTCGGTGCAGGGGCTAACTATGGCTACACCTTC; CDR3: CASRFGAGANYGYTF
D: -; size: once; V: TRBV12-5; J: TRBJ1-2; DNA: TGTGCTAGTGGTTTGGGCCAGGGACGCTACACCTTC; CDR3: CASGLGQGRYTF